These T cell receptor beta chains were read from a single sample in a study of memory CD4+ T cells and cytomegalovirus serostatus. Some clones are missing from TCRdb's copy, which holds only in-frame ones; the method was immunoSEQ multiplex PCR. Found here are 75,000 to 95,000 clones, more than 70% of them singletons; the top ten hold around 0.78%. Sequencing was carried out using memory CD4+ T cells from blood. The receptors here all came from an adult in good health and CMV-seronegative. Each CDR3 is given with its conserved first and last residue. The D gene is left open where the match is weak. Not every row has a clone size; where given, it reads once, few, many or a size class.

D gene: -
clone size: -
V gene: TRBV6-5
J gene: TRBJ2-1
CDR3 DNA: TGTGCCAGCAGGTACGGGACTTTTGCCTACAATGAGCAGTTCTTC
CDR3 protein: CASRYGTFAYNEQFF

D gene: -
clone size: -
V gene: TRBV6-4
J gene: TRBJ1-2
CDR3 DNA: TGTGCCAGCAGTGACTCCGGAGGATCGGATGGCTACACCTTC
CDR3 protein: CASSDSGGSDGYTF

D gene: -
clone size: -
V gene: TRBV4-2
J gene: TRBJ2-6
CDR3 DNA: TGTGCCAGCAGCCAAGATCAGGATCGAGGGGCCAACGTCCTGACTTTC
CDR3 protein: CASSQDQDRGANVLTF

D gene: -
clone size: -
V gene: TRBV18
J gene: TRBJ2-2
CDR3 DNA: TGTGCCAGCTCACCTATTATTGTGGGTGACACCGGGGAGCTGTTTTTT
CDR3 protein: CASSPIIVGDTGELFF

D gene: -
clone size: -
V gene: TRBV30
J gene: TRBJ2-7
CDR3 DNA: TGTGCCTGGAGTGGGACGGCGGTTGGGGAGCAGTACTTC
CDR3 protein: CAWSGTAVGEQYF

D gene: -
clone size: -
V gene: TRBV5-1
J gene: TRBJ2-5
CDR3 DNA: TGCGCCAGCAGCCCCCAGGGTATTGTCCAAGAGACCCAGTACTTC
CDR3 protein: CASSPQGIVQETQYF

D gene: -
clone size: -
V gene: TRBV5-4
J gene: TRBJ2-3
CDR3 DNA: TGTGCCAGCAGCACTGCTGGGGGTACGCAGTATTTT
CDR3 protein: CASSTAGGTQYF

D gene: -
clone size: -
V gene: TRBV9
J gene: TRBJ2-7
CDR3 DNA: TGTGCCAGCAGCGGACCCCGGGACAACTACGAGCAGTACTTC
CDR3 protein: CASSGPRDNYEQYF

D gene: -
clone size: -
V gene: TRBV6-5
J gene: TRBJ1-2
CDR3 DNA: TGTGCCAGCAGTTACAATAACAGGGATGGCTACACCTTC
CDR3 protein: CASSYNNRDGYTF

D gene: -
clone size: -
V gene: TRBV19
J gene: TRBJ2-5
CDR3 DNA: TGTGCCAGTACCACGGACAGCGAGACCCAGTACTTC
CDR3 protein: CASTTDSETQYF

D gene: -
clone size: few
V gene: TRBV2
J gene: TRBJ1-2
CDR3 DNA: TGTGCCAGCATGAGAAACAGGGACTCTGGCTACACCTTC
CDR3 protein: CASMRNRDSGYTF

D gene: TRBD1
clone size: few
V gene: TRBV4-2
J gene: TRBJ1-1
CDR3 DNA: TGTGCCAGCAGCCGGGGGACAGGGGGGATGAACACTGAAGCTTTCTTT
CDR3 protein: CASSRGTGGMNTEAFF

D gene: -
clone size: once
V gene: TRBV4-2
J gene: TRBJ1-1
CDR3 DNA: TGTGCCAGCAGCCAAGGGGGGATTCCCGGGAACACTGAAGCTTTCTTT
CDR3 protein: CASSQGGIPGNTEAFF

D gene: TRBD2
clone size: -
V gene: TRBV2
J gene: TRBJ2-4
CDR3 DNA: TGTGCCAGCAGGAGAGCGGGGGGGCCGGTCGACATTCAGTACTTC
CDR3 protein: CASRRAGGPVDIQYF

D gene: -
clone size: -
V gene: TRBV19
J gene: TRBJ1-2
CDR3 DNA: TGTGCCAGTAGTAATCGGGCCAGCAACTATGGCTACACCTTC
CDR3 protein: CASSNRASNYGYTF

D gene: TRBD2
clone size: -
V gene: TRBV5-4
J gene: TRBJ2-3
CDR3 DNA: TGTGCCAGCAGCTTGGATGCTAGCGGGGATTATGATACGCAGTATTTT
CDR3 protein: CASSLDASGDYDTQYF

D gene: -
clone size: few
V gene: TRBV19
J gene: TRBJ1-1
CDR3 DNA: TGTGCCAGTAGCGCAATGGTGAACACTGAAGCTTTCTTT
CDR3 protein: CASSAMVNTEAFF

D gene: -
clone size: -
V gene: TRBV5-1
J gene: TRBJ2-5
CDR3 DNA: TGCGCCAGCAGTGGTACTGCCCAGCAAGAGACCCAGTACTTC
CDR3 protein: CASSGTAQQETQYF

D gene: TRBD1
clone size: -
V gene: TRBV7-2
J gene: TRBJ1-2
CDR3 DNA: TGTGCCAGCAGCTTCCCGGAGGGGGCTGGTGGCTACACCTTC
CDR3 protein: CASSFPEGAGGYTF

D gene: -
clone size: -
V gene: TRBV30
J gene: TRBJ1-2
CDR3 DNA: TGTGCCTGGAACCAGCGCAGGGGTCAGATTGGCTACACCTTC
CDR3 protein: CAWNQRRGQIGYTF

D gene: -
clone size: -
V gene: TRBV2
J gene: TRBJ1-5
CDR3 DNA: TGTGCCAGCAGCTTAGGACGGGGGGATCAGCCCCAGCATTTT
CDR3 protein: CASSLGRGDQPQHF

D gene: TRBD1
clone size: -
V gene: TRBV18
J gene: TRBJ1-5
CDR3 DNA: TGTGCCAGCTCACCGATTGGAAGGACAGGGGCCAGCAATCAGCCCCAGCATTTT
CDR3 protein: CASSPIGRTGASNQPQHF

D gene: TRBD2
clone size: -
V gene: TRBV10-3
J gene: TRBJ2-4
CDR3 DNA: TGTGCCATCAGTGCGCGAGGGACTAGCGGGGCCTTAAACATTCAGTACTTC
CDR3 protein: CAISARGTSGALNIQYF

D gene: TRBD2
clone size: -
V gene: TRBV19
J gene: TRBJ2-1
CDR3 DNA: TGTGCCAGTACCGGAAAAGCGGGGGGCGAGCAGTTCTTC
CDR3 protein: CASTGKAGGEQFF

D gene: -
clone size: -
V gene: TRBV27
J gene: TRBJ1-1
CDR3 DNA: TGTGCCAGCAGTTTCAGAGGGGGCACTGAAGCTTTCTTT
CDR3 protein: CASSFRGGTEAFF

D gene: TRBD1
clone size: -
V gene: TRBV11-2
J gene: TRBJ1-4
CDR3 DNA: TGTGCCAGCAGCAGTGGGACAGCCCCTAATGAAAAACTGTTTTTT
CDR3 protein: CASSSGTAPNEKLFF

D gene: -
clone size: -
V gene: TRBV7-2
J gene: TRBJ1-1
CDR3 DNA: TGTGCCAGCAGCTTAGATTGGGGGCAAGACACTGAAGCTTTCTTT
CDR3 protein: CASSLDWGQDTEAFF

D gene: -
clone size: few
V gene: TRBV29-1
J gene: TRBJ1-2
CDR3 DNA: TGCAGCGGGACGTCAGCAATCTATGGCTACACCTTC
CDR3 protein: CSGTSAIYGYTF

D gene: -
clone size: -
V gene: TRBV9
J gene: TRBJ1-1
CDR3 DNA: TGTGCCAGCAGCGTAAGGCTGAACACTGAAGCTTTCTTT
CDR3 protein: CASSVRLNTEAFF

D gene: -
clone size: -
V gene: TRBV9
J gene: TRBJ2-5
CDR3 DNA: TGTGCCAGCAGCGTAGGAGGGTTTGGGCAAGAGACCCAGTACTTC
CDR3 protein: CASSVGGFGQETQYF

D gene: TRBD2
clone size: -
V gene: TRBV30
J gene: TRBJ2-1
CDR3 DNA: TGTGCCTGGAGTATAGCGGGACCCTACAATGAGCAGTTCTTC
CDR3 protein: CAWSIAGPYNEQFF

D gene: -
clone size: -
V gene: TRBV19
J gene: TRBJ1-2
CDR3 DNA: TGTGCCAGTAGTGTGGACGGTTATGGCTACACCTTC
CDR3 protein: CASSVDGYGYTF

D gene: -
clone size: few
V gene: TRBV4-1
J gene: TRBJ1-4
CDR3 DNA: TGCGCCAGCAGCCGCGTCGAAACAGGGTTTACTAATGAAAAACTGTTTTTT
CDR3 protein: CASSRVETGFTNEKLFF

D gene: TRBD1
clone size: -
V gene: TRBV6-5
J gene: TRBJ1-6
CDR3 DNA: TGTGCCAGCGGACGAACAGGGGTAAACTCACCCCTCCACTTT
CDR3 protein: CASGRTGVNSPLHF

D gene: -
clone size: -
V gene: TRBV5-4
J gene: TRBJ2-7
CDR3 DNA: TGTGCCAGCAGCTTGTCTTGGAGGGGCGGGACCTCAGGCACCACGCAGTACTTC
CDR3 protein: CASSLSWRGGTSGTTQYF

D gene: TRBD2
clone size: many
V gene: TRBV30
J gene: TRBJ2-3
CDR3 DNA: TGTGCCTGGAGGTCCGGGGGGGCTACGCAGTATTTT
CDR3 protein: CAWRSGGATQYF

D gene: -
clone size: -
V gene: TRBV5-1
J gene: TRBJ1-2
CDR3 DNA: TGCGCCAGCAGCTTGGGGTTTATCGGAACCCCCTATGGCTACACCTTC
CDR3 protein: CASSLGFIGTPYGYTF

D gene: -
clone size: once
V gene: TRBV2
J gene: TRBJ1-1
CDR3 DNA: TGTGCCAGCAAAAAAACGGGGATGGAAGCTTTCTTT
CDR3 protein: CASKKTGMEAFF

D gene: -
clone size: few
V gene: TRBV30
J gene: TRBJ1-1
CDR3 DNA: TGTGCCTGGAGTCCGGGGAGGTCTTTAGCTTTCTTT
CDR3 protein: CAWSPGRSLAFF

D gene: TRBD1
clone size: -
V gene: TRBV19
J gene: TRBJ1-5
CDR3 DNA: TGTGCCAGTACACCGGACAGGGAGCTGCCCCAGCATTTT
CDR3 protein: CASTPDRELPQHF

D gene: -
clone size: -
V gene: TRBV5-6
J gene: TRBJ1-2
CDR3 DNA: TGTGCCAGCAGCCCTATATCAGGGAACTATGGCTACACCTTC
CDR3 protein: CASSPISGNYGYTF

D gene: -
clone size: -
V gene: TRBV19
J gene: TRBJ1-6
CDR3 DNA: TGTGCCAGTAGTGGGTCCGGGACGCCTTTTAGCTCCTATAATTCACCCCTCCACTTT
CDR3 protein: CASSGSGTPFSSYNSPLHF

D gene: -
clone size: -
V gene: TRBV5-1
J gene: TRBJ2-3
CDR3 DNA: TGCGCCAGCAGCTGGACAGCCGGCACAGATACGCAGTATTTT
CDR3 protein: CASSWTAGTDTQYF

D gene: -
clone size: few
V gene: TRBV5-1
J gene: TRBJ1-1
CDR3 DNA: TGCGCCAGCAGCTTCCCCAATGCGAACACTGAAGCTTTCTTT
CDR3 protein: CASSFPNANTEAFF

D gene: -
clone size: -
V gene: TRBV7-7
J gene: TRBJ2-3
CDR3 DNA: TGTGCTAGCAGCCTAGCGCAGTTCACAGATACGCAGTATTTT
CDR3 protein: CASSLAQFTDTQYF

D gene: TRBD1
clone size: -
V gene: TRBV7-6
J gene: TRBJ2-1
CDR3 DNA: TGTGCCAGCAGCTTCCGGGACAGCGAGCAGTTCTTC
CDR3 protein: CASSFRDSEQFF